Each of the 18 T cell receptor beta chains below was sequenced from the same sample in a study of neurological immune-mediated disorders (dated by TCRdb to between 2018 and 2021). The protocol used for the library was 5' RACE. Instrument on record: Illumina HiSeq 2500. TCRdb applied fastp at Q25 and MiXCR to the public reads, then kept only in-frame beta chains. All rows with the same CDR3 protein become a single entry with the most common DNA and genes. Recorded for this sample are just under 60,000 distinct CDR3 sequences; roughly 3.5% of them occurred a single time. The ten most abundant clones make up around 3.3% of the sample. The sample was PBMCs. The origin of the receptors is a woman between 25 and 40 years old with multiple sclerosis.

This clonotype was recorded many times. V usage is TRBV5-1 and J usage is TRBJ1-3; D unclear. Germline-derived CDR1 and CDR2 are SGHRS and YFSETQ. This CDR3 is 15 amino acids long. V dropped 6 bases and J dropped 0 bases, with 13 bases sitting between them. The CDR3 reads CASTSGGSSGNTIYF. In nucleotides, the CDR3 is TGCGCCAGCACCTCAGGTGGGAGCTCTGGAAACACCATATATTTT.

This clonotype was recorded many times. V gene TRBV5-4 combines with J gene TRBJ1-5; unclear D gene. The CDR3 length is 13 residues. Germline CDR1 and CDR2: SGHNT and YYREEE (reference sequence). Trimming removed 3 bases at V and 3 bases at J, with 7 bases between. The CDR3 DNA follows: TGTGCCAGCAGCTCTGAACCCAATCAGCCCCAGCATTTT. As protein: CASSSEPNQPQHF.

In this sample, this clonotype turned up many times. The chain is built from TRBV9 and TRBJ1-2; D not certain. This CDR3 is built from 14 residues. Germline lookup yields CDR1 SGDLS and CDR2 YYNGEE. Trimming shortened V by 0 bases and J by 4 bases, and 10 bases separated the two germline ends. In DNA form, the CDR3 reads TGTGCCAGCAGCGTAGACAACACCCCCTATGGCTACACCTTC. This codes for CASSVDNTPYGYTF.

This clonotype was seen at least ten times. J is TRBJ2-3 and V is TRBV3-1, with 7 positions matching TRBD2. The CDR3 extends over 17 amino acids. With V trimmed by 3 bases and J by 4 bases, 13 bases remained unmatched. The germline CDR1 and CDR2 sequences are LGHDT and YNNKEL (reference sequence). For the CDR3, the DNA is TGTGCCAGCAGCCAGGTCGGCGGGAGCCCCCTCGCAGATACGCAGTATTTT. This codes for CASSQVGGSPLADTQYF.

This clonotype was found many times. This chain connects TRBV5-1 to TRBJ2-7; 9 nucleotides agree with TRBD1. The J segment lost 6 bases and the V segment lost 0 bases, leaving 4 bases of the junction unmatched. The CDR3 spans 14 residues. CDR1 and CDR2 (germline): SGHRS, YFSETQ. The CDR3 protein is CASSLGGQGREQYF. CDR3 nucleotide sequence: TGCGCCAGCAGCTTGGGGGGACAGGGCCGCGAGCAGTACTTC.

This clonotype has at least ten counts. The genes are TRBV20-1 and TRBJ1-5, with no clear D. Trimming stripped 0 bases from V and 3 bases from J, with 15 bases between. The CDR3 extends over 16 amino acids. Germline CDR1 is DFQATT and CDR2 is SNEGSKA (reference sequence). The CDR3 here is CSARDPDGSFNQPQHF. The CDR3 nucleotides are TGCAGTGCTAGAGATCCAGACGGGAGCTTCAATCAGCCCCAGCATTTT.

Comments on this clonotype: A read error is likely, as this CDR3 ends without the conserved phenylalanine or tryptophan. J is TRBJ1-3 and V is TRBV3-1; tentatively, D is TRBD1 (6 bases). Trimming took off 3 bases at V and 0 bases at J, with 12 bases between the two ends. The CDR3 runs to 16 residues. Germline V gene data show CDR1 as LGHDT and CDR2 as YNNKEL (reference sequence). CDR3 in amino acids: CASSQRGVRSGNTIYN. The DNA of the CDR3 is TGTGCCAGCAGCCAGAGGGGGGTCCGCTCTGGAAACACCATATATAAT.

This clonotype was seen ten or more times. The J gene is TRBJ2-1, the V gene TRBV7-9; TRBD1 might be the D (5 bases). Trimming shortened V by 5 bases and J by 6 bases, and 17 bases separated the two germline ends. Germline V gene lookup returns CDR1 SEHNR and CDR2 FQNEAQ (reference sequence). CDR3 size: 15 residues. The CDR3 protein is CASSLTAGAGNEQFF. Written as DNA, the CDR3 is TGTGCCAGCAGCCTCACGGCTGGGGCCGGCAATGAGCAGTTCTTC. The complete variable domain, with remaining parts taken from reference TRBV7-9 and TRBJ2-1, reads DTGVSQNPRHKITKRGQNVTFRCDPISEHNRLYWYRQTLGQGPEFLTYFQNEAQLEKSRLLSDRFSAERPKGSFSTLEIQRTEQGDSAMYLCASSLTAGAGNEQFFGPGTRLTVL.

This clonotype was seen ten or more times. The chain couples TRBV14 to TRBJ2-7; the D call may be TRBD1 or TRBD2 (5 bases each). The V end lost 4 bases, the J end lost 2 bases, and 12 bases lay between the germline ends. The CDR3 sequence is 14 residues long. Germline lookup yields CDR1 SGHDN and CDR2 FVKESK. Here the CDR3 reads CASSPWDAAYEQYF. CDR3 nucleotides: TGTGCCAGCAGCCCCTGGGACGCCGCCTACGAGCAGTACTTC.

This clonotype has a count of ten or more. The chain carries TRBV6-6 and TRBJ1-5, with no clear D. Looked up from germline, CDR1 is MNHNY and CDR2 is SVGAGI (reference sequence). The CDR3 has 13 amino acids. Trimming removed 5 bases at V and 2 bases at J, with 7 bases between. This chain's CDR3 is CASSHDGNQPQHF. The CDR3 region has the DNA TGTGCCAGCAGTCATGACGGCAATCAGCCCCAGCATTTT.

This clonotype has ten or more counts. The chain employs TRBV10-3 and TRBJ1-6, with D unresolved. CDR1 and CDR2 from the germline V gene are ENHRY and SYGVKD. V shed 10 bases and J shed 7 bases, with 17 bases lying between them. The CDR3 runs to 14 residues. In DNA, the CDR3 is TGTGCCACCAGATCGGGTCTAGGGAATTCACCCCTCCACTTT. Its translation: CATRSGLGNSPLHF.

This clonotype was detected ten times or more. CDR3 DNA sequence: TGCGCCAGCAGCCTCCCTCCCAGGGGCCCCGTCGGGGAGCTGTTTTTT. It encodes CASSLPPRGPVGELFF. The chain recombines TRBV4-1 with TRBJ2-2, with a weak D call TRBD1 (6 bases). V was cut by 4 bases and J by 7 bases, with 19 bases left in between. The CDR3 extends over 16 amino acids. Germline-derived CDR1 and CDR2 are MGHRA and YSYEKL.

This clonotype has ten or more counts. The chain has TRBV5-1 and TRBJ2-3; 10 bases fit TRBD2. V gave up 0 bases and J gave up 5 bases; unmatched junction bases: 6. The CDR3 sequence is 16 residues long. CDR1 SGHRS and CDR2 YFSETQ come from the germline V gene. CDR3 DNA: TGCGCCAGCAGCTTGGGACTAGCGGGTAATTTAGATACGCAGTATTTT. Translated, it gives CASSLGLAGNLDTQYF.

The sample holds many counts of this clonotype. This chain uses TRBV11-2 with TRBJ2-5, with D uncertain. The ends were cut back, 5 bases at V and 4 bases at J, with 14 bases in the middle. Looked up from germline, CDR1 is SGHAT and CDR2 is FQNNGV. The CDR3 totals 14 residues. The CDR3 DNA reads TGTGCCAGCAGCCTGGGCCCGGGCGTAGAGACCCAGTACTTC. Translating it yields CASSLGPGVETQYF.

V and J are TRBV12-3 or TRBV12-4 and TRBJ1-1; the D gene is possibly TRBD1 (6 bases). V was trimmed by 5 bases and J by 4 bases, leaving 17 bases between them. The length of the CDR3 is 15 residues. The CDR3 loop reads CASSLRGAGGTEAFF. CDR3 coding DNA: TGTGCCAGCAGTCTCCGGGGGGCGGGGGGCACTGAAGCTTTCTTT.

This clonotype was counted at least ten times. The V gene is TRBV7-9, the J gene TRBJ2-7, with unresolved D. The CDR3 has 13 amino acids. The V and J ends lost 2 bases and 0 bases respectively, with 5 bases between them. In germline, CDR1 is SEHNR, CDR2 FQNEAQ (reference sequence). CDR3 nucleotides: TGTGCCAGCAGCTTACGCGTCTCCTACGAGCAGTACTTC. This sequence encodes CASSLRVSYEQYF.

This clonotype has at least ten counts. The rearrangement links TRBV6-6 to TRBJ2-3; no firm D call. This CDR3 has 11 residues. Germline CDR1 and CDR2: MNHNY and SVGAGI (reference sequence). The ends were cut back, 7 bases at V and 2 bases at J, with 4 bases in the middle. CDR3 residues: CASKVTDTQYF. In DNA form, the CDR3 reads TGTGCCAGCAAAGTCACAGATACGCAGTATTTT.

This clonotype was counted ten times or more. This chain uses TRBV29-1 with TRBJ1-1, with D perhaps matching TRBD1 (5 bases). Trimming took off 5 bases at V and 5 bases at J, with 15 bases between the two ends. The germline gives CDR1 SQVTM, CDR2 ANQGSEA. The CDR3 covers 13 residues. In DNA, the CDR3 is TGCAGCGTTAGGGCAGGGATGGGAACTGAAGCTTTCTTT. Protein sequence: CSVRAGMGTEAFF.